Each of the 4 T cell receptor beta chains below was sequenced from the same sample in a study of blood T cells in healthy people across ages (dated by TCRdb to the mid-2010s). Library preparation used 5' RACE. Sequencing was carried out with an Illumina HiSeq 2500. A second PCR of roughly 7 to 12 cycles was performed with a sample-barcoded 5' primer and a J-beta primer mix. The public reads were reprocessed in TCRdb via fastp at Q25 and MiXCR, keeping in-frame beta chains. Rows merge per CDR3 protein into single entries with the most common DNA and genes. This sample has around 1.5 million distinct CDR3 sequences in its table, and about 35% of those were observed once. The ten largest clonotypes hold about 11% of the sample. Material: blood. The receptors stem from a woman in her twenties or thirties in good health.

This clonotype was detected ten times or more. V is TRBV4-1 and J is TRBJ1-2; D is uncertain. Germline CDR1 reads MGHRA; CDR2 reads YSYEKL. This CDR3 has 15 amino acids. V dropped 3 bases and J dropped 5 bases, with 16 bases sitting between them. The CDR3 bases are TGCGCCAGCAGCCACCCGGGCCGCAACATTTATGGCTACACCTTC. Its protein is CASSHPGRNIYGYTF.

The rearrangement links TRBV27 to TRBJ2-2, with D possibly matching TRBD2 (6 bases). The CDR3 sequence is 15 residues long. Between the trimmed V and J ends, which lost 4 bases and 2 bases, there was a span of 11 bases. Germline values: CDR1 MNHEY, CDR2 SMNVEV (reference sequence). In DNA form, the CDR3 reads TGTGCCAGCAGTTATATCGCGGGAAACACCGGGGAGCTGTTTTTT. Translating gives CASSYIAGNTGELFF.

The genes are TRBV9 and TRBJ2-1, with no clear D. Germline assignment: CDR1 SGDLS and CDR2 YYNGEE. The CDR3 spans 15 residues. V lost 6 bases to trimming and J lost 5 bases, with 18 bases between them. The CDR3 region is CASTRIQSYDNEQFF. The CDR3 region has the DNA TGTGCCAGCACCCGGATCCAAAGTTACGACAATGAGCAGTTCTTC.

The rearrangement joins TRBV5-1 to TRBJ2-7, with TRBD2 matching over 8 bases. Trimming took 1 base from V and 5 from J; bases not matched to a gene: 5. This CDR3 spans 14 amino acids. Germline V gene lookup returns CDR1 SGHRS and CDR2 YFSETQ. CDR3 sequence: CASSLSVSGDEQYF. Written as DNA, the CDR3 is TGCGCCAGCAGCTTGTCGGTTAGCGGGGACGAGCAGTACTTC.